This record looks at one T cell receptor beta chain sequence and its context. Antigen specificity is unknown. The authors distributed each subset's genomic DNA evenly over several immunoSEQ plates. TCRdb's table, derived via immunoSEQ multiplex PCR, lists solely in-frame clones and lacks some. The table lists millions of clones, about 92% of them singletons, with 1.5% to 2% in the top ten. The naive CD8 fraction comprised CD45RO-negative cells positively selected for CCR7 and excluded terminally differentiated effector memory CD45RA+ cells. The data are from a study of shared clonotypes between healthy human individuals. Study-level information: Three plates each covered CD4 naive and memory; CD8 naive two, CD8 memory one. Points from the study as a whole: Naive subsets, compared against memory subsets, generally had larger estimated richness values. An expected dependence of interdonor clonotype sharing on sequencing depth was noted.

Germline V gene lookup returns CDR1 MNHEY and CDR2 SMNVEV (reference sequence). The CDR3 runs to 16 residues. V dropped 3 bases and J dropped 5 bases, with 17 bases sitting between them. This clonotype was obtained from a man between 18 and 35 years old in good health. Some clones in this sample may be carry-over from other donors' samples. The chain links TRBV27 to TRBJ1-5; maybe TRBD1 (6 bases). Sequencing was done on a sample of naive CD8+ T cells from PBMCs. CDR3 nucleotide sequence: TGTGCCAGCAGTTTCTCGGCAGGGGAGGTTTATCAGCCCCAGCATTTT. Its translation: CASSFSAGEVYQPQHF.